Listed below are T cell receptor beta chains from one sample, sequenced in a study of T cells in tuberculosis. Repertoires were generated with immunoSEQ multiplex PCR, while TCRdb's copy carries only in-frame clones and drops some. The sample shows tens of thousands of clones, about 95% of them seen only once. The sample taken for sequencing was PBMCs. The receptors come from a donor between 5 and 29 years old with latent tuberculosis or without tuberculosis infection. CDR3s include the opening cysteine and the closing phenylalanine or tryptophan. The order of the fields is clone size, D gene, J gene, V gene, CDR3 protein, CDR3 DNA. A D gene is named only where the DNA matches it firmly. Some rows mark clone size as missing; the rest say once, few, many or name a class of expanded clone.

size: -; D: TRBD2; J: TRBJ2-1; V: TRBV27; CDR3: CASRRVASGSINNEQFF; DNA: TGTGCCAGCCGTAGGGTCGCTAGCGGGAGTATAAACAATGAGCAGTTCTTC
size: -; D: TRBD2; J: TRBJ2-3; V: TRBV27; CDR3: CASSPWTSGPLEDTQYF; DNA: TGTGCCAGCAGTCCTTGGACTAGCGGTCCCTTGGAAGATACGCAGTATTTT
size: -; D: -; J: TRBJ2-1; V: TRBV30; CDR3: CAWTGQGPFRYNEQFF; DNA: TGTGCCTGGACGGGGCAGGGGCCCTTTAGGTACAATGAGCAGTTCTTC
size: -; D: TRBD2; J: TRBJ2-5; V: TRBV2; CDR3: CASSSLAGRVAETQYF; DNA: TGTGCCAGCAGTAGTCTAGCGGGAAGGGTAGCAGAGACCCAGTACTTC
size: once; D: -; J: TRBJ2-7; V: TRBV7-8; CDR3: CASSQMDVGASYEQYF; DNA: TGTGCCAGCAGCCAGATGGACGTGGGAGCCTCCTACGAGCAGTACTTC
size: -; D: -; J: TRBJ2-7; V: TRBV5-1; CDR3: CASSLVGDSSSYEQYF; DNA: TGCGCCAGCAGCTTGGTAGGAGACAGCAGCTCCTACGAGCAGTACTTC
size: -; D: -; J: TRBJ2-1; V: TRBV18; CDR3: CASSTLQGPTNEQFF; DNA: TGTGCCAGCTCAACGCTACAGGGTCCGACGAATGAGCAGTTCTTC
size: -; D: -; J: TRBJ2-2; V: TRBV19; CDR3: CASENRLDTGELFF; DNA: TGTGCCAGTGAAAACAGGCTGGACACCGGGGAGCTGTTTTTT
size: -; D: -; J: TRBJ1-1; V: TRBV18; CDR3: CASSNPGNTEAFF; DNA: TGTGCCAGCTCGAATCCCGGGAACACTGAAGCTTTCTTT
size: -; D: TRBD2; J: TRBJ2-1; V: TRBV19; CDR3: CASSTGTSEYNEQFF; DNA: TGTGCCAGTAGTACCGGGACTAGCGAATACAATGAGCAGTTCTTC
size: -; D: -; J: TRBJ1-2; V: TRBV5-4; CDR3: CASSYPTGSYGYTF; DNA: TGTGCCAGCAGCTACCCGACGGGAAGCTATGGCTACACCTTC
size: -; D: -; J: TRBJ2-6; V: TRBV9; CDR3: CASSVEGTPHPSGANVLTF; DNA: TGTGCCAGCAGCGTAGAGGGGACTCCTCACCCCTCTGGGGCCAACGTCCTGACTTTC
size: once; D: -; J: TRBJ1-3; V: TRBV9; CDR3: CASSDLTLGDSGNTIYF; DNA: TGTGCCAGCAGCGATTTGACCCTAGGGGACTCTGGAAACACCATATATTTT
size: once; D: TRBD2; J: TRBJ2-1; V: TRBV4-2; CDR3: CASRGLAGVLNEQFF; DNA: TGTGCCAGCAGGGGTTTAGCGGGAGTCTTGAATGAGCAGTTCTTC
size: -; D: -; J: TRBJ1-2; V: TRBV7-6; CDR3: CASSLSGGGGGYGYTF; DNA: TGTGCCAGCAGCTTATCAGGCGGGGGGGGTGGCTATGGCTACACCTTC
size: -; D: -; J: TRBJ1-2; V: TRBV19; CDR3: CASAVSGNYGYTF; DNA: TGTGCCAGTGCAGTCTCCGGGAACTATGGCTACACCTTC
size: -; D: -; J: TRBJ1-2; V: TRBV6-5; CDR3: CASSYKGANYGYTF; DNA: TGTGCCAGCAGTTATAAGGGAGCTAACTATGGCTACACCTTC
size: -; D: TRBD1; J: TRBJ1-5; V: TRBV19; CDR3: CASTRQGAASNQPQHF; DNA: TGTGCCAGTACCAGACAGGGGGCAGCTAGCAATCAGCCCCAGCATTTT
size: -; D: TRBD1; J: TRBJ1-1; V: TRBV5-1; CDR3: CASTLGQGFPSDEAFF; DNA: TGCGCCTCTACGCTTGGACAGGGATTTCCCTCGGATGAAGCTTTCTTT
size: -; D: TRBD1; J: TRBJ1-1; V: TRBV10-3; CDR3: CAIKGNRGTEAFF; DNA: TGTGCCATCAAAGGTAACAGGGGCACTGAAGCTTTCTTT
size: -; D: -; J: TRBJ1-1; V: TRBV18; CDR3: CASSPAGVSSEAFF; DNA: TGTGCCAGCTCACCCGCGGGGGTGTCTTCTGAAGCTTTCTTT
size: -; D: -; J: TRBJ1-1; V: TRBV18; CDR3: CASSPPTGTEAFF; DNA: TGTGCCAGCTCACCACCGACCGGGACTGAAGCTTTCTTT
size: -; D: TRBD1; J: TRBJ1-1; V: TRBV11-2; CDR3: CASSPRGEAEAFF; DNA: TGTGCCAGCAGCCCCAGGGGGGAGGCTGAAGCTTTCTTT
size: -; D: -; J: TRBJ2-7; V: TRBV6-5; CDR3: CASSYRYGVHEQYF; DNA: TGTGCCAGCAGTTATAGATATGGAGTTCACGAGCAGTACTTC
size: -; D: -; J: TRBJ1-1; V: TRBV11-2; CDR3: CASSLDRASEAFF; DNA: TGTGCCAGCAGCTTAGACCGCGCATCGGAAGCTTTCTTT